This T cell receptor beta chain was captured by sequencing in a study of cytomegalovirus exposure and HLA in healthy donors. CDR3 size: 14 residues. The V gene's germline CDR1 is MDHEN and CDR2 SYDVKM. Trimming removed 6 bases at V and 3 bases at J, with 15 bases between. Primers included in the PCR were 60 Vbeta and 13 Jbeta primers. Repertoires were generated with immunoSEQ multiplex PCR, while TCRdb's copy carries only in-frame clones and drops some. Of under 200,000 clones in the sample, just under 80% were seen once. Sequencing was carried out using PBMCs. The gene calls are TRBV28 and TRBJ2-7; a possible D gene is TRBD1 (5 bases). The TCR sequence derives from a man aged 25 to 45 in good health and CMV-seronegative. The DNA for the CDR3 is TGTGCCAGCAGCCGGATCACAGGAGACTACGAGCAGTACTTC. Translating it yields CASSRITGDYEQYF.